The rows below give T cell receptor beta chains drawn from one sample of a study of blood T cell repertoires in COVID-19. The repertoire was sequenced with immunoSEQ multiplex PCR; TCRdb's copy has only in-frame clones and lacks some. The sample consists of some 75,000 clones, around 80% of them appearing once. The source material was peripheral blood. The receptors were sampled from a woman older than 75 with active or convalescent COVID-19. CDR3s include the opening cysteine and the closing phenylalanine or tryptophan. Each record gives: J gene, D gene, V gene, CDR3 protein, CDR3 DNA. A D gene is named only where the DNA matches it firmly.

>TRBJ1-2|NA|TRBV4-3
CASSQDRTAYGYTF
TGCGCCAGCAGCCAAGACCGGACAGCCTATGGCTACACCTTC
>TRBJ2-3|NA|TRBV20-1
CSASWTVTDTQYF
TGCAGTGCTAGTTGGACAGTCACAGATACGCAGTATTTT
>TRBJ2-7|TRBD1|TRBV18
CASSPETGFYEQYF
TGTGCCAGCTCACCAGAGACAGGGTTCTACGAGCAGTACTTC
>TRBJ2-1|TRBD1|TRBV18
CASSPTGQAEQFF
TGTGCCAGCTCACCGACGGGACAGGCTGAGCAGTTCTTC
>TRBJ1-1|TRBD1|TRBV6-5
CASSFNRGSTEAFF
TGTGCCAGCAGTTTTAACAGGGGTAGCACTGAAGCTTTCTTT
>TRBJ1-6|NA|TRBV6-4
CASSPTLQSPLHF
TGTGCCAGCAGTCCTACCCTTCAATCACCCCTCCACTTT
>TRBJ1-5|NA|TRBV3-1/TRBV3-2
CASSQDSYSNQPQHF
TGTGCCAGCAGCCAGGACAGCTATAGCAATCAGCCCCAGCATTTT
>TRBJ2-2|NA|TRBV28
CASTLPQGGAGELFF
TGTGCCAGCACCCTGCCCCAGGGTGGTGCCGGGGAGCTGTTTTTT
>TRBJ2-7|TRBD1|TRBV5-1
CASRIGQGATYEQYF
TGCGCCAGCAGGATAGGACAGGGGGCTACCTACGAGCAGTACTTC
>TRBJ2-7|TRBD2|TRBV4-3
CASSPRFEVAGGQYEQYF
TGCGCCAGCAGTCCAAGATTCGAGGTAGCGGGGGGACAATACGAGCAGTACTTC
>TRBJ2-2|TRBD2|TRBV19
CASSQGLAGTGELFF
TGTGCCAGTAGCCAAGGACTAGCCGGCACCGGGGAGCTGTTTTTT